Below, 9 T cell receptor beta chains from the same sample are listed, as sequenced in a study of blood T cell repertoires in COVID-19. TCRdb keeps only in-frame clones here, not all; method: immunoSEQ multiplex PCR. The profile covers roughly 250,000 clones, with about nine tenths appearing a single time and around 12% taken by the ten largest. Sequencing was carried out using peripheral blood. All receptors derive from a woman younger than 45 with COVID-19, enrolled during active disease.

V usage is TRBV3-1 (or the pseudogene TRBV3-2) and J usage is TRBJ2-1; D perhaps matches TRBD1 (6 bases). This CDR3 has 14 residues. Deletions cut 1 base from V and 4 bases from J, with 8 bases between. Germline values: CDR1 LGHDT, CDR2 YNNKEL (reference sequence). The CDR3 bases are TGTGCCAGCAGCCAAGGGGGGCGTTACAATGAGCAGTTCTTC. Its protein product is CASSQGGRYNEQFF.

This clone was found a few times. This chain connects TRBV3-1 (or the pseudogene TRBV3-2) to TRBJ1-2; the D is unclear. The V and J ends lost 3 bases and 7 bases respectively, with 15 bases between them. Germline loops: CDR1 LGHDT, CDR2 YNNKEL (reference sequence). This CDR3 spans 14 amino acids. The CDR3 DNA follows: TGTGCCAGCAGCCAGGCTGGGAGGGATGCTGGCTACACCTTC. Its protein is CASSQAGRDAGYTF.

The rearrangement uses TRBV19 and TRBJ2-1; tentatively, D is TRBD1 (5 bases). CDR3 length: 16 residues. Trimming stripped 4 bases from V and 5 bases from J, with 18 bases between. The germline gives CDR1 LNHDA, CDR2 SQIVND (reference sequence). In nucleotides, the CDR3 is TGTGCCAGTAGTAAGGGGCCCTTGTACCTAGACAATGAGCAGTTCTTC. Its protein product is CASSKGPLYLDNEQFF.

V usage is TRBV5-1 and J usage is TRBJ2-3; TRBD1 agrees at 9 bases. The V and J ends lost 4 bases and 3 bases, in that order; junction bases with no gene match: 6. The CDR3 length is 15 residues. From germline, CDR1 is SGHRS and CDR2 YFSETQ. CDR3 DNA: TGCGCCAGCAGCATTGACAGGGGGGGTACAGATACGCAGTATTTT. Encoded protein: CASSIDRGGTDTQYF.

The chain combines TRBV10-3 with TRBJ2-7; D remains unclear. The CDR3 is 12 residues long. Germline V lookup: CDR1 ENHRY, CDR2 SYGVKD. Trimming took 0 bases from V and 6 from J, leaving 6 bases between them. CDR3 nucleotides: TGTGCCATCAGTGAGTCTCGGAGCGAGCAGTACTTC. Residues: CAISESRSEQYF.

The chain is built from TRBV3-1 (or the pseudogene TRBV3-2) and TRBJ2-2, with D unresolved. Trimming took off 0 bases at V and 2 bases at J, with 13 bases between the two ends. The CDR3 runs to 17 residues. Per germline, CDR1 LGHDT and CDR2 YNNKEL (reference sequence). Here the CDR3 reads CASSQDTNYPNTGELFF. CDR3 bases: TGTGCCAGCAGCCAAGATACGAACTACCCAAACACCGGGGAGCTGTTTTTT.

This sequence joins TRBV5-4 and TRBJ1-1; D possibly corresponds to TRBD1 (6 bases). The germline V gene encodes CDR1 SGHNT and CDR2 YYREEE (reference sequence). This CDR3 spans 14 amino acids. Trimming took 4 bases from V and 4 from J, leaving 14 bases between them. The CDR3 sequence: CASSTTGRGTEAFF. The CDR3 DNA follows: TGTGCCAGCAGCACGACAGGCCGGGGCACTGAAGCTTTCTTT.

V usage is TRBV5-4 and J usage is TRBJ1-2; no definite D call. Trimming removed 6 bases at V and 3 bases at J, with 9 bases between. The CDR3 loop spans 12 amino acids. CDR1 and CDR2 (germline): SGHNT, YYREEE (reference sequence). CDR3 protein: CASTGEDYGYTF. The DNA for the CDR3 is TGTGCCAGCACCGGGGAGGACTATGGCTACACCTTC.

A note on this clone: Within the sample, other DNA sequences also encode this same CDR3. The chain is built from TRBV11-2 and TRBJ2-7; a possible D gene is TRBD1 (5 bases). The CDR3 spans 13 residues. V was trimmed by 1 base and J by 4 bases, leaving 8 bases between them. Germline loops: CDR1 SGHAT, CDR2 FQNNGV. CDR3: CASSLGRAYEQYF. The CDR3 region has the DNA TGTGCCAGCAGCTTAGGCAGGGCATACGAGCAGTACTTC.